The next 3 T cell receptor beta chains were all read from a single sample in a study of identical twins. MiXCR was run by TCRdb on the 5' RACE reads, yielding one entry per CDR3 protein. The sample lists hundreds of thousands of distinct CDR3 sequences; roughly 12% were seen once. The same specimen was also included in a second study, on yellow fever vaccine responses in identical twins.

Input material: CD8+ T cells sorted from blood. The source is a woman under 30 in good health.

This sequence joins TRBV9 and TRBJ2-3, with D uncertain. The germline CDR1 and CDR2 sequences are SGDLS and YYNGEE. The CDR3 consists of 11 residues. V shed 0 bases and J shed 5 bases, with 1 base lying between them. The CDR3 DNA follows: TGTGCCAGCAGCGTAGAAGATACGCAGTATTTT. Its protein product is CASSVEDTQYF. The variable domain in full, with the rest retrieved from reference TRBV9 and TRBJ2-3, is DSGVTQTPKHLITATGQRVTLRCSPRSGDLSVYWYQQSLDQGLQFLIQYYNGEERAKGNILERFSAQQFPDLHSELNLSSLELGDSALYFCASSVEDTQYFGPGTRLTVL.

The gene calls are TRBV11-2 and TRBJ2-1, with no clear D. CDR1 and CDR2 from the germline V gene are SGHAT and FQNNGV. The CDR3 is 12 amino acids. Trimming cost V 9 bases and J 3 bases, with 9 bases left between them. The CDR3 sequence is CASGRLYNEQFF. DNA of the CDR3: TGTGCCAGTGGCAGGCTCTACAATGAGCAGTTCTTC.

The table lists this clonotype with a few counts. This chain connects TRBV11-2 to TRBJ2-1; 10 nucleotides agree with TRBD1. The CDR3 is 16 amino acids. J was trimmed by 5 bases and V by 4 bases; bases with no gene match: 8. Looked up from germline, CDR1 is SGHAT and CDR2 is FQNNGV. In DNA form, the CDR3 reads TGTGCCAGCAGCTGGACAGGGGGGTTATCCGACAATGAGCAGTTCTTC. Encoded protein: CASSWTGGLSDNEQFF.